The rows below give T cell receptor beta chains drawn from one sample of a study of blood T cell repertoires in COVID-19. Clones were sequenced by immunoSEQ multiplex PCR, and TCRdb holds only the in-frame ones, with some missing. Of 110,000 to 150,000 clones listed, 80% to 90% are singletons. Sequenced material: peripheral blood. The receptors stem from a woman aged 60-70 years with active COVID-19. Both conserved end residues are part of each CDR3. A D gene is named only where the DNA matches it firmly. Not all rows give a size; the values are once, few, many and, for expanded clones, a class.

len: 15
v_gene: TRBV7-8
j_gene: TRBJ2-2
d_gene: NA
abundance: NA
CDR3aa: CASSSTAMNTGELFF
CDR3nt: TGTGCCAGCAGCTCGACAGCGATGAACACCGGGGAGCTGTTTTTT

len: 15
v_gene: TRBV5-6
j_gene: TRBJ2-2
d_gene: TRBD2
abundance: NA
CDR3aa: CASSLGSGRSGELFF
CDR3nt: TGTGCCAGCAGCTTGGGTAGCGGGAGGTCCGGGGAGCTGTTTTTT

len: 15
v_gene: TRBV7-8
j_gene: TRBJ2-7
d_gene: NA
abundance: NA
CDR3aa: CASSYRGGVEEEQYF
CDR3nt: TGTGCCAGCAGCTACCGAGGAGGGGTAGAAGAGGAGCAGTACTTC

len: 14
v_gene: TRBV9
j_gene: TRBJ2-3
d_gene: NA
abundance: NA
CDR3aa: CASSVGLSTDTQYF
CDR3nt: TGTGCCAGCAGCGTAGGACTGAGCACAGATACGCAGTATTTT

len: 16
v_gene: TRBV4-3
j_gene: TRBJ1-3
d_gene: NA
abundance: NA
CDR3aa: CASSQDPGRSGNTIYF
CDR3nt: TGCGCCAGCAGCCAAGATCCAGGGAGGTCTGGAAACACCATATATTTT

len: 17
v_gene: TRBV5-1
j_gene: TRBJ2-1
d_gene: TRBD2
abundance: NA
CDR3aa: CASSLGLAGAGWIEQFF
CDR3nt: TGCGCCAGCAGCCTGGGACTAGCGGGAGCGGGTTGGATTGAGCAGTTCTTC

len: 19
v_gene: TRBV5-6
j_gene: TRBJ2-7
d_gene: NA
abundance: NA
CDR3aa: CASSYPWRPGNGRVHEQYF
CDR3nt: TGTGCCAGCAGCTACCCATGGCGGCCGGGGAACGGGAGAGTCCACGAGCAGTACTTC

len: 14
v_gene: TRBV7-3
j_gene: TRBJ2-1
d_gene: TRBD2
abundance: once
CDR3aa: CAYGVVAGWNEQFF
CDR3nt: TGTGCCTATGGGGTGGTAGCGGGTTGGAATGAGCAGTTCTTC

len: 13
v_gene: TRBV28
j_gene: TRBJ2-6
d_gene: NA
abundance: NA
CDR3aa: CASSWPGANVLTF
CDR3nt: TGTGCCAGCAGTTGGCCTGGGGCCAACGTCCTGACTTTC

len: 15
v_gene: TRBV12-5
j_gene: TRBJ2-7
d_gene: TRBD1
abundance: NA
CDR3aa: CACGLRDRGAYEQYF
CDR3nt: TGTGCTTGTGGTTTACGGGACAGGGGGGCCTACGAGCAGTACTTC

len: 16
v_gene: TRBV18
j_gene: TRBJ1-5
d_gene: TRBD1
abundance: NA
CDR3aa: CASSPQGAGGNQPQHF
CDR3nt: TGTGCCAGCTCACCACAGGGGGCAGGAGGCAATCAGCCCCAGCATTTT

len: 16
v_gene: TRBV3-1/TRBV3-2
j_gene: TRBJ2-3
d_gene: NA
abundance: NA
CDR3aa: CASSQSGGPSTDTQYF
CDR3nt: TGTGCCAGCAGCCAATCGGGCGGGCCTAGCACAGATACGCAGTATTTT

len: 20
v_gene: TRBV28
j_gene: TRBJ2-7
d_gene: NA
abundance: NA
CDR3aa: CASRNTGSLWGSTSPYEQYF
CDR3nt: TGTGCCAGCAGAAACACCGGGAGCCTGTGGGGGTCTACGTCTCCTTACGAGCAGTACTTC

len: 17
v_gene: TRBV24-1
j_gene: TRBJ2-3
d_gene: TRBD2
abundance: NA
CDR3aa: CATSDLAGGPSTDTQYF
CDR3nt: TGTGCCACCAGTGATCTAGCGGGAGGGCCGAGCACAGATACGCAGTATTTT

len: 13
v_gene: TRBV5-5
j_gene: TRBJ2-1
d_gene: TRBD1
abundance: NA
CDR3aa: CASSLPTGQEQFF
CDR3nt: TGTGCCAGCAGCTTGCCTACGGGACAGGAGCAGTTCTTC

len: 13
v_gene: TRBV6-6
j_gene: TRBJ1-5
d_gene: NA
abundance: NA
CDR3aa: CASSYSKREPQHF
CDR3nt: TGTGCCAGCAGTTACTCGAAGAGGGAGCCCCAGCATTTT

len: 14
v_gene: TRBV6-5
j_gene: TRBJ1-3
d_gene: NA
abundance: NA
CDR3aa: CASSYSDSGNTIYF
CDR3nt: TGTGCCAGCAGTTACTCCGACAGCGGAAACACCATATATTTT

len: 15
v_gene: TRBV5-4
j_gene: TRBJ1-2
d_gene: NA
abundance: NA
CDR3aa: CASTGEDSSNYGYTF
CDR3nt: TGTGCCAGCACCGGCGAGGACAGCTCTAACTATGGCTACACCTTC

len: 16
v_gene: TRBV3-1/TRBV3-2
j_gene: TRBJ2-7
d_gene: TRBD1
abundance: few
CDR3aa: CASSRGTGGDPYEQYF
CDR3nt: TGTGCCAGCAGCCGTGGGACAGGGGGCGACCCCTACGAGCAGTACTTC

len: 15
v_gene: TRBV4-2
j_gene: TRBJ2-3
d_gene: TRBD2
abundance: NA
CDR3aa: CASSQGGRNTDTQYF
CDR3nt: TGTGCCAGCAGCCAAGGCGGGAGAAATACAGATACGCAGTATTTT

len: 13
v_gene: TRBV19
j_gene: TRBJ1-5
d_gene: NA
abundance: NA
CDR3aa: CASSIANNQPQHF
CDR3nt: TGTGCCAGTAGTATAGCTAACAATCAGCCCCAGCATTTT

len: 14
v_gene: TRBV6-5
j_gene: TRBJ2-3
d_gene: NA
abundance: NA
CDR3aa: CASSLVRASDTQYF
CDR3nt: TGTGCCAGCAGCCTGGTACGGGCTAGCGATACGCAGTATTTT

len: 12
v_gene: TRBV28
j_gene: TRBJ2-3
d_gene: NA
abundance: NA
CDR3aa: CASSFKPDTQYF
CDR3nt: TGTGCCAGCAGTTTTAAGCCAGATACGCAGTATTTT

len: 12
v_gene: TRBV28
j_gene: TRBJ2-1
d_gene: TRBD2
abundance: NA
CDR3aa: CASSLLADEQFF
CDR3nt: TGTGCCAGCAGTTTACTAGCGGATGAGCAGTTCTTC

len: 15
v_gene: TRBV5-4
j_gene: TRBJ2-2
d_gene: NA
abundance: NA
CDR3aa: CASSLKAANTGELFF
CDR3nt: TGTGCCAGCAGCTTGAAAGCGGCGAACACCGGGGAGCTGTTTTTT

len: 13
v_gene: TRBV10-2
j_gene: TRBJ1-1
d_gene: NA
abundance: once
CDR3aa: CASSATRTGEAFF
CDR3nt: TGCGCCAGCAGCGCTACGCGTACTGGTGAAGCTTTCTTT

len: 14
v_gene: TRBV2
j_gene: TRBJ1-5
d_gene: NA
abundance: NA
CDR3aa: CASSDGQFNQPQHF
CDR3nt: TGTGCCAGCAGTGATGGACAATTCAATCAGCCCCAGCATTTT

len: 16
v_gene: TRBV4-1
j_gene: TRBJ2-7
d_gene: TRBD2
abundance: NA
CDR3aa: CASSQYSGISSYEQYF
CDR3nt: TGCGCCAGCAGCCAATATAGCGGGATCAGCTCCTACGAGCAGTACTTC

len: 13
v_gene: TRBV9
j_gene: TRBJ1-2
d_gene: NA
abundance: NA
CDR3aa: CASSARGGYGYTF
CDR3nt: TGTGCCAGCAGCGCGAGGGGGGGCTATGGCTACACCTTC

len: 14
v_gene: TRBV7-3
j_gene: TRBJ2-2
d_gene: NA
abundance: NA
CDR3aa: CASSLMEVTGELFF
CDR3nt: TGTGCCAGCAGCTTAATGGAGGTTACCGGGGAGCTGTTTTTT

len: 13
v_gene: TRBV7-9
j_gene: TRBJ1-5
d_gene: NA
abundance: NA
CDR3aa: CASSEGGWEPQHF
CDR3nt: TGTGCCAGCAGCGAGGGTGGGTGGGAGCCCCAGCATTTT

len: 15
v_gene: TRBV6-4
j_gene: TRBJ2-1
d_gene: TRBD2
abundance: NA
CDR3aa: CASSGLAGFYNEQFF
CDR3nt: TGTGCCAGCAGCGGACTAGCGGGGTTCTACAATGAGCAGTTCTTC

len: 14
v_gene: TRBV15
j_gene: TRBJ2-7
d_gene: TRBD2
abundance: NA
CDR3aa: CATSRTSGPQEQYF
CDR3nt: TGTGCCACCAGCAGGACTAGCGGGCCACAAGAGCAGTACTTC

len: 15
v_gene: TRBV7-6
j_gene: TRBJ2-1
d_gene: TRBD2
abundance: NA
CDR3aa: CASSDGLAGFNEQFF
CDR3nt: TGTGCCAGCAGCGACGGACTAGCGGGCTTCAATGAGCAGTTCTTC

len: 22
v_gene: TRBV9
j_gene: TRBJ1-3
d_gene: TRBD1
abundance: NA
CDR3aa: CASSVERQGATFVSFSGNTIYF
CDR3nt: TGTGCCAGCAGCGTAGAGCGGCAGGGGGCCACATTCGTCTCATTCTCTGGAAACACCATATATTTT